This TCR beta chain was retrieved from a study of post-analysis software for immune sequencing data. Study-level information: As for disease course, relapsing-remitting, secondary progressive and progressive-relapsing multiple sclerosis were all included.

Included in the TCR beta cDNA libraries were unique molecular identifiers. TCRdb fed the PCR reads into MiXCR, producing one record per CDR3 protein. The sample carries approximately 400,000 distinct CDR3 sequences, around 33% recorded once. The CDR3 spans 15 residues. The germline CDR1 and CDR2 sequences are SGDLS and YYNGEE. V was pared by 0 bases and J by 6 bases, with 15 bases between. Study-wide results and caveats: Elevated frequency relative to controls characterized four or five TRBV segments in patients, TRBV5-6, TRBV5-1 and TRBV20-1 among them. People with multiple sclerosis had a significantly lower normalized Chao1 diversity than controls did.

With regard to this clonotype: Its specificity is not known.

This receptor was identified in a girl aged 10-17 years with multiple sclerosis. The chain carries TRBV9 and TRBJ1-1; unclear D gene. The sequenced material came from blood. The CDR3 here is CASSVAGSGVAEAFF. The DNA of the CDR3 is TGTGCCAGCAGCGTAGCTGGGTCCGGGGTCGCTGAAGCTTTCTTT.